A selection of T cell receptor beta chains follows, all from one sample in a study of cytomegalovirus exposure and HLA in healthy donors. The data were produced by immunoSEQ multiplex PCR, yet TCRdb's version contains in-frame clones alone and is incomplete. This table has about 110,000 clones, approximately 74% appearing once. What was sequenced was PBMCs. The receptor set was obtained from a woman aged 40 to 55 in good health and CMV-seropositive. Each CDR3 is given with its conserved first and last residue. The D gene is left open where the match is weak. Where a row states a size, it is once, few, many or the class of an expanded clone; other rows omit it.

TRBD2	TRBV30	TRBJ2-1	once	TGTGCCTGGAGTCCCCTTCGGCTAGCGGGGGGGCCCAGAATATACAATGAGCAGTTCTTC	CAWSPLRLAGGPRIYNEQFF
TRBD1	TRBV19	TRBJ1-1	NA	TGTGCCAGTAGTAGAGGGACAGGCGAGGGCACTGAAGCTTTCTTT	CASSRGTGEGTEAFF
TRBD1	TRBV9	TRBJ1-1	NA	TGTGCCAGCAGCCCTAACGACAGGGGGCCTGTTTTCACTGAAGCTTTCTTT	CASSPNDRGPVFTEAFF
TRBD2	TRBV7-6	TRBJ2-1	NA	TGTGCCAGCAGCTTAGTTAGCGGGGGGGCTTGGTACAATGAGCAGTTCTTC	CASSLVSGGAWYNEQFF
NA	TRBV7-9	TRBJ2-2	NA	TGTGCCAGCAGCCCGGGTTCGAGAGCGGCCAACACCGGGGAGCTGTTTTTT	CASSPGSRAANTGELFF
TRBD1	TRBV30	TRBJ2-7	few	TGTGCCTGGAGTGGGGTCGGCAGGGGGCGCGAGCAGTACTTC	CAWSGVGRGREQYF
TRBD2	TRBV7-8	TRBJ2-3	NA	TGTGCCAGCAGATCTCCGGGACTAGCGGGGGGACTGGGGGGCACAGATACGCAGTATTTT	CASRSPGLAGGLGGTDTQYF
TRBD1	TRBV7-2	TRBJ2-1	NA	TGTGCCAGCAGCCTCGGGACAGACTACAATGAGCAGTTCTTC	CASSLGTDYNEQFF
NA	TRBV6-1	TRBJ1-4	NA	TGTGCCAGCAGTTTATATGAAAAACTGTTTTTT	CASSLYEKLFF
NA	TRBV2	TRBJ1-5	NA	TGTGCCAGCAGTGAAGAGGCGGGATACAATCAGCCCCAGCATTTT	CASSEEAGYNQPQHF
TRBD1	TRBV7-9	TRBJ1-4	few	TGTGCCAGCAGCGCAAGGACAGGGGGAAATGAAAAACTGTTTTTT	CASSARTGGNEKLFF
TRBD2	TRBV14	TRBJ2-5	NA	TGTGCCAGCAGCCAAGGTTTAGCGGGGCCCCAAGAGACCCAGTACTTC	CASSQGLAGPQETQYF
NA	TRBV30	TRBJ1-2	NA	TGTGCCTGGGAGGGGGATAACTATGGCTACACCTTC	CAWEGDNYGYTF
TRBD1	TRBV11-3	TRBJ1-2	NA	TGTGCCAGCAGTTCTCAGGGGGAGTATGGCTACACCTTC	CASSSQGEYGYTF
NA	TRBV23-1	TRBJ2-7	NA	TGCGCCAGCAGTCAATCAGGGGCCAGGACCTACGAGCAGTACTTC	CASSQSGARTYEQYF
NA	TRBV29-1	TRBJ1-2	NA	TGCAGCGTTGAAGGGGGAGGTGGCTATGGCTACACCTTC	CSVEGGGGYGYTF
NA	TRBV15	TRBJ2-3	NA	TGTGCCACCAGCAGAGAAGGGGGAGATACAGATACGCAGTATTTT	CATSREGGDTDTQYF
TRBD1	TRBV7-9	TRBJ1-1	once	TGTGCCAGCAGCCCTCAACAGGGGATGAACACTGAAGCTTTCTTT	CASSPQQGMNTEAFF
TRBD1	TRBV4-3	TRBJ1-6	NA	TGCGCCAGCAGCCAATGGACAGGGTCGAGCTCCTATAATTCACCCCTCCACTTT	CASSQWTGSSSYNSPLHF
NA	TRBV10-2	TRBJ2-1	few	TGCGCCAGCAGTGATACTGGACTAAAACAGAATGAGCAGTTCTTC	CASSDTGLKQNEQFF
NA	TRBV6-1	TRBJ2-1	NA	TGTGCCAGCAGTGAGGGAGCCCCACAGTTCTTC	CASSEGAPQFF
NA	TRBV15	TRBJ1-4	NA	TGTGCCACCAGCAGAGGCAGGGAAGGCCAGGTACTGTTTTTT	CATSRGREGQVLFF
TRBD2	TRBV6-6	TRBJ2-4	NA	TGTGCCAGCAGTCAAGCTAGCGGGAGAGTATACATTCAGTACTTC	CASSQASGRVYIQYF
TRBD2	TRBV25-1	TRBJ2-1	NA	TGCGCCAGCAGTTTAGCGGGAGCTGACTACAATGAGCAGTTCTTC	CASSLAGADYNEQFF
NA	TRBV5-4	TRBJ2-5	NA	TGTGCCAGCAGCTTGGTTTCCCATACAGGGTACCAAGAGACCCAGTACTTC	CASSLVSHTGYQETQYF
NA	TRBV5-1	TRBJ2-5	few	TGCGCCAGCAGCTTTAAAGAGACCCAGTACTTC	CASSFKETQYF
TRBD2	TRBV2	TRBJ2-2	NA	TGTGCCAGCAGGGGGGGACTAGCAGCAACCGGGGAGCTGTTTTTT	CASRGGLAATGELFF
NA	TRBV2	TRBJ1-4	once	TGTGCCAGCAGTGTTGGACAATGGGTGTTTTTT	CASSVGQWVFF
TRBD1	TRBV15	TRBJ1-5	NA	TGTGCCACAAAGGGACAGGGGAATCAGCCCCAGCATTTT	CATKGQGNQPQHF
NA	TRBV25-1	TRBJ1-1	NA	TGTGCCAGCAGTGAATACCCCGCCTGGGGCCTGAACACTGAAGCTTTCTTT	CASSEYPAWGLNTEAFF
TRBD1	TRBV4-2	TRBJ2-4	once	TGTGCCAGCAGCCAAGTCCAGACAGGGGGCTCCGCCAAAAACATTCAGTACTTC	CASSQVQTGGSAKNIQYF